This T cell receptor beta chain was found in a study of T cell changes during pregnancy in multiple sclerosis (dated by TCRdb to between 2019 and 2020). In the study overall: In women with multiple sclerosis, the researchers looked at how the T cell repertoire shifted as pregnancy progressed.

Including the terminal cysteine and phenylalanine, the CDR3 comprises 16 residues. CDR3 DNA is the only sequence kept; it has 48 bases, read in frame from the first base. CDR1 SGHAT and CDR2 FQNNGV are derived from the germline V gene. After removal of 5 bases from V and 0 bases from J, the junction retains 4 bases not matched to a gene. To prepare the library, the immunoSEQ multiplex PCR assay was applied. The table comes from immuneACCESS by way of TCRdb, which keeps in-frame sequences with V and J called. Part of the clones is missing from these tables; in studies checked, under half for an unresolved V gene and the rest for unknown reasons. Present in this sample are about 72,000 clones, 91% of which were seen just once. The ten top clones hold roughly 0.7% of the sample. In regard to this clone: The specificity of this receptor is unknown. Base qualities are missing; no much larger clone stands one base away.

The source was peripheral blood, collected in the third trimester of pregnancy. This chain joins TRBV11-2 to TRBJ2-3, with 11 bases matching TRBD2. The source is a female donor in good health, enrolled as a control in a pregnancy study. The nucleotide sequence is given as TGTGCCAGCAGCCTCCGACTAGCGGGAAGCACAGATACGCAGTATTTT. It translates as CASSLRLAGSTDTQYF. Full variable domain (CDR3 extended with the reference TRBV11-2 and TRBJ2-3 proteins): EAGVAQSPRYKIIEKRQSVAFWCNPISGHATLYWYQQILGQGPKLLIQFQNNGVVDDSQLPKDRFSAERLKGVDSTLKIQPAKLEDSAVYLCASSLRLAGSTDTQYFGPGTRLTVL.